A selection of T cell receptor beta chains follows, all from one sample in a study of beta chain features in type 1 diabetes. TCRdb keeps only in-frame clones here, not all; method: immunoSEQ multiplex PCR. The sample has 200,000 to 250,000 clones; 25% to 30% are singletons. The source material was central memory CD4+ T cells from blood. Receptors were obtained from a young man in good health. Both conserved end residues are part of each CDR3. D genes are given only for firm matches. Clone size is stated in some rows and not others, as once, few, many or a class when expanded.

TRBJ1-6,.,.,TRBV6-6,CASSSRDAGSSPLHF,TGTGCCAGCAGTTCTCGGGACGCCGGGTCGTCACCCCTCCACTTT
TRBJ2-3,many,.,TRBV7-9,CASSSWMGVSADTQYF,TGTGCCAGCAGCTCATGGATGGGGGTGTCAGCAGATACGCAGTATTTT
TRBJ1-5,few,.,TRBV15,CATSRAVGAVYPGNQPQHF,TGTGCCACCAGCAGAGCGGTGGGAGCTGTATATCCGGGCAATCAGCCCCAGCATTTT
TRBJ2-5,few,.,TRBV20-1,CSARTGQTQYF,TGCAGTGCTAGGACCGGGCAGACCCAGTACTTC
TRBJ1-1,few,.,TRBV7-2,CASSLVLLNTEAFF,TGTGCCAGCAGCTTAGTCCTCCTGAACACTGAAGCTTTCTTT
TRBJ2-1,.,.,TRBV30,CAWSIKGGEQFF,TGTGCCTGGAGCATTAAGGGAGGTGAGCAGTTCTTC
TRBJ2-3,.,.,TRBV7-6,CASSLYYQAGDTQYF,TGTGCCAGCAGCTTATATTATCAGGCTGGGGATACGCAGTATTTT
TRBJ2-3,few,.,TRBV7-9,CASSVSDGPVGDTQYF,TGTGCCAGCAGCGTCAGCGATGGTCCCGTCGGAGATACGCAGTATTTT
TRBJ2-1,.,TRBD2,TRBV5-1,CASSNDTSGGANEQFF,TGCGCCAGCAGCAACGACACTAGCGGGGGGGCCAATGAGCAGTTCTTC
TRBJ2-1,many,.,TRBV28,CASTARYNEQFF,TGTGCCAGCACCGCGCGGTACAATGAGCAGTTCTTC
TRBJ2-1,few,.,TRBV28,CASISGTPYNEQFF,TGTGCCAGCATCTCCGGGACCCCCTACAATGAGCAGTTCTTC
TRBJ2-1,.,TRBD2,TRBV30,CAGGEGNLNKQFF,TGTGCCGGAGGGGAGGGAAATCTTAATAAGCAGTTCTTC
TRBJ1-1,.,.,TRBV6-5,CASSYSKNTEAFF,TGTGCCAGCAGTTACTCGAAGAACACTGAAGCTTTCTTT
TRBJ2-1,few,.,TRBV5-4,CASSGRSDEQFF,TGTGCCAGCAGCGGGCGATCAGATGAGCAGTTCTTC
TRBJ2-7,few,TRBD1,TRBV29-1,CSVEGDWTGSYEQYF,TGCAGCGTTGAAGGGGACTGGACAGGGTCCTACGAGCAGTACTTC
TRBJ2-1,many,TRBD2,TRBV2,CASTLTGLGGNEQFF,TGTGCCAGCACCCTGACTGGACTAGGTGGCAATGAGCAGTTCTTC
TRBJ2-7,.,.,TRBV5-4,CASSSQGSEQYF,TGTGCCAGCAGCTCCCAGGGGAGCGAGCAGTACTTC
TRBJ1-1,.,.,TRBV30,CAWSGGFAEAFF,TGTGCCTGGAGTGGGGGGTTCGCTGAAGCTTTCTTT
TRBJ2-7,.,TRBD1,TRBV27,CASSLSRAGGYEQYF,TGTGCCAGCAGTTTATCGAGGGCAGGGGGATACGAGCAGTACTTC
TRBJ2-2,.,.,TRBV5-1,CASSWRVPANTGELFF,TGCGCCAGCAGCTGGCGGGTCCCCGCGAACACCGGGGAGCTGTTTTTT
TRBJ2-1,.,.,TRBV5-6,CASSSMQGKQFF,TGTGCCAGCAGCTCCATGCAGGGTAAGCAGTTCTTC
TRBJ1-1,many,.,TRBV7-9,CASSLFGENTEAFF,TGTGCCAGCAGCTTATTTGGGGAGAACACTGAAGCTTTCTTT
TRBJ2-3,.,TRBD2,TRBV10-3,CAISESPGRLAKADTQYF,TGTGCCATCAGTGAGTCTCCCGGAAGACTAGCGAAGGCAGATACGCAGTATTTT
TRBJ1-3,once,.,TRBV30,CAWSLGGSGNTIYF,TGTGCCTGGAGTTTGGGTGGATCTGGAAACACCATATATTTT
TRBJ1-2,few,TRBD1,TRBV6-6,CASSYLDRAGYTF,TGTGCCAGCAGTTACTTGGACAGGGCGGGCTACACCTTC
TRBJ2-5,.,TRBD2,TRBV30,CAWSALAGGETQYF,TGTGCCTGGAGTGCACTAGCGGGAGGAGAGACCCAGTACTTC
TRBJ2-6,.,.,TRBV18,CASSPSGTGANVLTF,TGTGCCAGCTCACCAAGTGGGACAGGGGCCAACGTCCTGACTTTC
TRBJ1-3,.,.,TRBV4-3,CASSQASADSGNTIYF,TGCGCCAGCAGCCAAGCTTCCGCTGACTCTGGAAACACCATATATTTT
TRBJ1-5,.,TRBD1,TRBV19,CASRPTGSGQPQHF,TGTGCCAGCAGACCGACAGGGTCGGGACAGCCCCAGCATTTT
TRBJ1-1,few,.,TRBV29-1,CSTGTPEAFF,TGCAGTACGGGTACCCCTGAAGCTTTCTTT
TRBJ2-3,few,TRBD2,TRBV9,CASNSGVLTDTQYF,TGTGCCAGTAATAGCGGGGTACTCACAGATACGCAGTATTTT
TRBJ2-3,few,TRBD2,TRBV10-3,CAIGGLAGGPDTQYF,TGTGCCATCGGGGGACTAGCGGGAGGGCCAGATACGCAGTATTTT
TRBJ2-3,many,TRBD2,TRBV4-1,CASSQREATSGGTDTQYF,TGCGCCAGCAGCCAAAGAGAAGCAACTAGCGGGGGCACAGATACGCAGTATTTT
TRBJ1-2,few,.,TRBV25-1,CASSPGLQYGYTF,TGTGCCAGCAGCCCAGGCTTACAGTATGGCTACACCTTC
TRBJ1-1,.,.,TRBV5-1,CASSLASVSLNTEAFF,TGCGCCAGCAGCTTGGCTTCAGTCAGCTTGAACACTGAAGCTTTCTTT